The T cell receptor beta chain under discussion was sequenced for a study of regulatory T cells in long-lasting Graves disease. Study outcomes and limitations: Under persistent disease, TRBV28, TRBJ1-2 and TRBJ2-5 were used preferentially.

The CDR3 is made up of 14 amino acids. Germline CDR1 KGHSH, CDR2 LQKENI. Trimming removed 2 bases at V and 3 bases at J, with 8 bases between. Specified time point: newly diagnosed GD, antithyroid drugs for less than 3 months. Extracted RNA from PBMCs served as the source of the TCR library. This clonotype was seen repeatedly, ten times or more. Its antigen remains unidentified. Construction of TCR beta libraries relied on iRepertoire HTBI primers and on Arm-PCR targeting CDR3 regions. MiXCR, run by TCRdb on the multiplex PCR reads, gives a single entry per CDR3 protein. This sample yields approximately 400,000 distinct CDR3 sequences, of which approximately 12% are seen a single time; approximately 20% belongs to the top ten. This sample was also put to use in a study of T cells in Graves' hyperthyroidism and ophthalmopathy. This second study notes: Researchers found most expanded thyroid clonotypes above 0.001 in blood as well.

Sequencing used peripheral blood mononuclear cells (PBMCs), obtained at new diagnosis, from a patient treated with antithyroid drugs. This TCR was recovered from a woman between 18 and 29 years old with Graves disease. The chain couples TRBV18 to TRBJ2-4; D gene uncertain. The CDR3 region is CASSPVDIKNIQYF. The CDR3 region has the DNA TGTGCCAGCTCACCAGTTGATATCAAAAACATTCAGTACTTC.